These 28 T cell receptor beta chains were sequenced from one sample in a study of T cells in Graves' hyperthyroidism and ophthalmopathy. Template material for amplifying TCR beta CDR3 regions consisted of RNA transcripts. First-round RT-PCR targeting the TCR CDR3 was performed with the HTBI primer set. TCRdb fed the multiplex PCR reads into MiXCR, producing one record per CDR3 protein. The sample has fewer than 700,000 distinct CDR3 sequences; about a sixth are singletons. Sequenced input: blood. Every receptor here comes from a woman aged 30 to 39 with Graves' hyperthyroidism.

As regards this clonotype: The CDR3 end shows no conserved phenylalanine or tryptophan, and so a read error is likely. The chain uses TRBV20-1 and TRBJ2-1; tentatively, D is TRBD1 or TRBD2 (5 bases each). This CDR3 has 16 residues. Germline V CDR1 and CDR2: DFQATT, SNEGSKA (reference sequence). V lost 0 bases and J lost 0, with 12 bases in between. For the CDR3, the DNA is TGCAGTGCTAGAGATCCGGGGACCAGCTCCTACAATGAGCAGTTCCTC. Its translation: CSARDPGTSSYNEQFL.

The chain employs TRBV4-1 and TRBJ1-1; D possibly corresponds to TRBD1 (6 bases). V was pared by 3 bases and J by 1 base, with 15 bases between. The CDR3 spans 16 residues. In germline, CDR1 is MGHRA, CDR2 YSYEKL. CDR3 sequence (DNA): TGCGCCAGCAGCCATAGAACAGGGCTGAGGAACACTGAAGCTTTCTTT. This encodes CASSHRTGLRNTEAFF.

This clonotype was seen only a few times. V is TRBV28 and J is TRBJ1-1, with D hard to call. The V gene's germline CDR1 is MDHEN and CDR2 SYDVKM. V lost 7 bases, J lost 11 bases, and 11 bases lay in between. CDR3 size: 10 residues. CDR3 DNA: TGTGCCAGCATCGGGGTCTTGGCTTTCTTT. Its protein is CASIGVLAFF.

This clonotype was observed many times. The CDR3 region is CSAIGRNQETQYF. The CDR3 DNA reads TGCAGTGCAATTGGACGAAACCAAGAGACCCAGTACTTC. The J gene is TRBJ2-5, the V gene TRBV20-1; D ambiguous. V was shortened by 6 bases and J by 0 bases, with 11 bases between the two germline ends. CDR1 and CDR2 from the germline V gene are DFQATT and SNEGSKA (reference sequence). The length of the CDR3 is 13 residues.

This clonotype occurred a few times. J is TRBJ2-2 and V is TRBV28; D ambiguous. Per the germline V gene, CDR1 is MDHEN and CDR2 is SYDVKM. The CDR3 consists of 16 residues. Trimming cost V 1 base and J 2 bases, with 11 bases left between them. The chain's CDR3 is CASSLYPRRNTGELFF. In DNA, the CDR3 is TGTGCCAGCAGTTTATACCCCAGACGAAACACCGGGGAGCTGTTTTTT.

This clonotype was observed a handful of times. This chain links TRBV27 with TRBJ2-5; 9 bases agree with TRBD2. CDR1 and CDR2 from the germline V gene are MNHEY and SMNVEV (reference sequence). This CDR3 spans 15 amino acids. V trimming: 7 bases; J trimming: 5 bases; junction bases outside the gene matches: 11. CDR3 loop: CASKNSGSFAETQYF. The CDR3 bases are TGTGCCAGCAAGAATAGCGGGAGCTTCGCGGAGACCCAGTACTTC.

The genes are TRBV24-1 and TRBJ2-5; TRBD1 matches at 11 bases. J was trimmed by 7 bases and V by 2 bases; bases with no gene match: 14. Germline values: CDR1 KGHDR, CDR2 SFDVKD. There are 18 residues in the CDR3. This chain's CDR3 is CATSDSSTRDRGWGTQYF. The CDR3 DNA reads TGTGCCACCAGTGATTCGTCGACCCGGGACAGGGGGTGGGGGACCCAGTACTTC.

CDR3 residues: CSAFSGRAADTQYF. Written as DNA, the CDR3 is TGCAGTGCTTTTAGCGGGAGGGCGGCAGATACGCAGTATTTT. The rearrangement links TRBV20-1 to TRBJ2-3; 11 bases fit TRBD2. Germline trimming cut 5 bases from V and 4 bases from J; bases unmatched to any gene: 5. Per the germline V gene, CDR1 is DFQATT and CDR2 is SNEGSKA (reference sequence). The CDR3 totals 14 residues.

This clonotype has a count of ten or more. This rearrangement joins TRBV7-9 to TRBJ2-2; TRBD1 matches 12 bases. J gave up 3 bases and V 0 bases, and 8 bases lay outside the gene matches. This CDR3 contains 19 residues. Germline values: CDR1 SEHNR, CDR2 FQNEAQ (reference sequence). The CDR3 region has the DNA TGTGCCAGCAGCTTAGCCGAGGGACAGGGGGCCGAGGACACCGGGGAGCTGTTTTTT. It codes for CASSLAEGQGAEDTGELFF.

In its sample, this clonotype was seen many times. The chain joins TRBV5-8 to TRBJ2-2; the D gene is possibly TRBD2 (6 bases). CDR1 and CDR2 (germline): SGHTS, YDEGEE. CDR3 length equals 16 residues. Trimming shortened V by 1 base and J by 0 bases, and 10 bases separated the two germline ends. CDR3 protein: CASSLHGTSNTGELFF. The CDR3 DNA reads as TGTGCCAGCAGCTTGCACGGGACTTCGAACACCGGGGAGCTGTTTTTT.

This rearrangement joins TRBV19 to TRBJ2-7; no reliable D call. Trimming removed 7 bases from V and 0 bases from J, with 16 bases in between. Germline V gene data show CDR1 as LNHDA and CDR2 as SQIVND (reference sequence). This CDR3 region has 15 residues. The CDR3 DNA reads TGTGCCAGTACCCGAGGAAAAGATAGCTCCTACGAGCAGTACTTC. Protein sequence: CASTRGKDSSYEQYF. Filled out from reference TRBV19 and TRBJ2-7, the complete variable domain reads DGGITQSPKYLFRKEGQNVTLSCEQNLNHDAMYWYRQDPGQGLRLIYYSQIVNDFQKGDIAEGYSVSREKKESFPLTVTSAQKNPTAFYLCASTRGKDSSYEQYFGPGTRLTVT.

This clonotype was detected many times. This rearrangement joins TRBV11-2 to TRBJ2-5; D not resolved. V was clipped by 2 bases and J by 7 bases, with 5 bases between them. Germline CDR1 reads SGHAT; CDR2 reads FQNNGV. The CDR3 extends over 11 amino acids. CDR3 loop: CASSLRATQYF. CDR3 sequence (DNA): TGTGCCAGCAGCTTAAGGGCGACCCAGTACTTC.

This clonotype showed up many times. CDR3 protein: CASSLFVERGTQYF. The DNA for the CDR3 is TGTGCCAGCAGTTTATTTGTGGAAAGGGGGACCCAGTACTTC. The chain is built from TRBV28 and TRBJ2-5, with D maybe TRBD1 (5 bases). V was shortened by 1 base and J by 7 bases, with 13 bases between the two germline ends. This CDR3 comprises 14 residues. In germline, CDR1 is MDHEN, CDR2 SYDVKM. Complete variable domain (other parts from reference TRBV28 and TRBJ2-5): DVKVTQSSRYLVKRTGEKVFLECVQDMDHENMFWYRQDPGLGLRLIYFSYDVKMKEKGDIPEGYSVSREKKERFSLILESASTNQTSMYLCASSLFVERGTQYFGPGTRLLVL.

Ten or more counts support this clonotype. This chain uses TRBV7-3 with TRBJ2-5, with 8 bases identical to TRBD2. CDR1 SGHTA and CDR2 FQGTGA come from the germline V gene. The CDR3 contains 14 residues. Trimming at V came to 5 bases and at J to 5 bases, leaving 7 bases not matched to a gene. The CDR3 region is CASSHSGMGETQYF. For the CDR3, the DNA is TGTGCCAGCAGCCATAGCGGGATGGGGGAGACCCAGTACTTC. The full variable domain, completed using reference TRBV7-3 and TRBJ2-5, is GAGVSQTPSNKVTEKGKYVELRCDPISGHTALYWYRQSLGQGPEFLIYFQGTGAADDSGLPNDRFFAVRPEGSVSTLKIQRTERGDSAVYLCASSHSGMGETQYFGPGTRLLVL.

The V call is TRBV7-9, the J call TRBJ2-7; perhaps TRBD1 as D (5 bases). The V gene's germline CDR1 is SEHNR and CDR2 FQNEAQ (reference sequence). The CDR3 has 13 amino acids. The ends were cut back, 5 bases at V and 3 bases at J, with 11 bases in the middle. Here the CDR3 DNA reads TGTGCCAGCAGCGAACAGGCGTACTACGAGCAGTACTTC. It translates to CASSEQAYYEQYF.

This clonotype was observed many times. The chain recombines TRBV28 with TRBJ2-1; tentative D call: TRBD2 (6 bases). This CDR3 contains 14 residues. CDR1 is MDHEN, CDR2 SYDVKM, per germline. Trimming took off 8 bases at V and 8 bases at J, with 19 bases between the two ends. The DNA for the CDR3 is TGTGCCAGCGTCGAGATACTAGCTTCGGATGAGCAGTTCTTC. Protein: CASVEILASDEQFF.

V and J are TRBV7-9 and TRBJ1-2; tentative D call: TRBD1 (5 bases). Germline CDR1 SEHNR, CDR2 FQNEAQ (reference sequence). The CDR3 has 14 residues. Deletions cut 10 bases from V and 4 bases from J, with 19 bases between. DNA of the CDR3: TGTGCCACCCTTCGGAGTGGGGGTATCTATGGCTACACCTTC. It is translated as CATLRSGGIYGYTF.

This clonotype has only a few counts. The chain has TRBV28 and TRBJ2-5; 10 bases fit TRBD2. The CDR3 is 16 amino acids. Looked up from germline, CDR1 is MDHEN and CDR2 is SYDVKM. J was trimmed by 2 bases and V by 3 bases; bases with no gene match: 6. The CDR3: CASSFPGLAEQETQYF. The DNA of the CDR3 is TGTGCCAGCAGTTTCCCAGGACTAGCGGAACAAGAGACCCAGTACTTC.

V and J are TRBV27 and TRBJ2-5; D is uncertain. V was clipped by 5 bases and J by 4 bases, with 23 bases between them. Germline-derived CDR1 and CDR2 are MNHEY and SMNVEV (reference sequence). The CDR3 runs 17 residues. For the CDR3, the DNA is TGTGCCAGCAGTCCCCTCCCTATTCGGACCGACACAGAGACCCAGTACTTC. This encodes CASSPLPIRTDTETQYF.

In DNA form, the CDR3 reads TGCGCCAGCAGCCCCGTTGAGGGCTCCTACGAGCAGTACTTC. Translated: CASSPVEGSYEQYF. The chain joins TRBV5-1 to TRBJ2-7, with a possible D match to TRBD2 (5 bases). The CDR3 has 14 residues. Germline CDR1 reads SGHRS; CDR2 reads YFSETQ. V was clipped by 4 bases and J by 0 bases, with 11 bases between them.

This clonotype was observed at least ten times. CDR3 protein: CASSLADAPKNIQYF. As DNA, the CDR3 is TGCGCCAGCAGCTTGGCCGACGCACCGAAAAACATTCAGTACTTC. The chain has TRBV5-1 and TRBJ2-4, with D unclear. The CDR3 has 15 residues. Germline CDR1 and CDR2: SGHRS and YFSETQ. The germline V and J ends were trimmed by 0 bases and 4 bases, with 11 bases remaining between them. Looking up the rest from reference TRBV5-1 and TRBJ2-4 gives the full variable domain: KAGVTQTPRYLIKTRGQQVTLSCSPISGHRSVSWYQQTPGQGLQFLFEYFSETQRNKGNFPGRFSGRQFSNSRSEMNVSTLELGDSALYLCASSLADAPKNIQYFGAGTRLSVL.

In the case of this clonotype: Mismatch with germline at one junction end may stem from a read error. This chain's CDR3 is CVTSRVPGPNNEQFF. The DNA for the CDR3 is TGTGTCACCAGCAGAGTCCCGGGTCCGAACAATGAGCAGTTCTTC. The chain couples TRBV15 to TRBJ2-1; D remains unclear. The CDR3 loop spans 15 amino acids. The germline gives CDR1 LNHNV, CDR2 YYDKDF (reference sequence).

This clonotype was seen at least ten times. The CDR3 loop reads CAWSLTPAEAFF. In nucleotides, the CDR3 is TGTGCCTGGAGTTTAACCCCCGCTGAAGCTTTCTTT. This chain joins TRBV30 and TRBJ1-1; D is undetermined. The V and J ends lost 2 bases and 6 bases respectively, with 10 bases between them. Germline loops: CDR1 GTSNPN, CDR2 SVGIG (reference sequence). This CDR3 spans 12 amino acids.

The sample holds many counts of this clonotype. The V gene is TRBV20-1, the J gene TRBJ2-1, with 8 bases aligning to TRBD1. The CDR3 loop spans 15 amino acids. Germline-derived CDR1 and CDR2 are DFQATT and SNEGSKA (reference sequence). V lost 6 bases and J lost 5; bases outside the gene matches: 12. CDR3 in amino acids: CSASHRTGIHNEQFF. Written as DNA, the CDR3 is TGCAGTGCGAGTCACCGGACAGGGATTCACAATGAGCAGTTCTTC.

In DNA form, the CDR3 reads TGCAGCGTTGGGAGTAGGGGGCTTAGCGAGCAGTACTTC. This codes for CSVGSRGLSEQYF. The chain is built from TRBV29-1 and TRBJ2-7, with 7 bases identical to TRBD1. Germline CDR1 reads SQVTM; CDR2 reads ANQGSEA. Germline trimming cut 4 bases from V and 6 bases from J; bases unmatched to any gene: 9. This CDR3 has 13 amino acids.

The CDR3 DNA reads TGTGCCAGAACCCGGCGGGAGGGGGCCGAACTCTACGAGCAGTACTTC. Amino acid sequence: CARTRREGAELYEQYF. The chain is built from TRBV28 and TRBJ2-7; 9 nucleotides line up with TRBD2. The trim removed 9 bases at V and 3 bases at J, leaving 15 bases unmatched. From germline, CDR1 is MDHEN and CDR2 SYDVKM. The CDR3 has 16 amino acids.

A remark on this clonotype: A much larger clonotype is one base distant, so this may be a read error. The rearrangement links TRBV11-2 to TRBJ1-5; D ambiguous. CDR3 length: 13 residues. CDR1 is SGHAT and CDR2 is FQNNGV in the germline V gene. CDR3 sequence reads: CASSDYSNQPPHF. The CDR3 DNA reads TGTGCCAGCAGCGATTATAGCAATCAGCCCCCGCATTTT.

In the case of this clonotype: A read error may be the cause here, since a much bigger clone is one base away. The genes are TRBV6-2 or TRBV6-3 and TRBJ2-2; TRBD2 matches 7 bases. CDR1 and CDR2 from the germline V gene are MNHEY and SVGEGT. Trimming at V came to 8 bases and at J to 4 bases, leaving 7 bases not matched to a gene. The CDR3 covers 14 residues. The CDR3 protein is CASWGGSGTGELFF. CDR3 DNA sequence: TGTGCCAGCTGGGGCGGGAGTGGCACCGGGGAGCTGTTTTTT.